These 4 T cell receptor beta chains share one sample of origin, sequenced in a study of human T cells and chemical hapten exposure. Time point in this sample: pre-sensitization, week 0. This sample's treatment: therapeutic diphenylcyclopropenone sensitization with weekly scalp DPC. TCRdb itself ran the RACE reads through MiXCR, one entry per CDR3 protein. Among 380,000 or so distinct CDR3 sequences, 5% to 6.5% were seen once, and the ten largest hold about 7.7%. This material consisted of whole blood, taken in connection with sensitization to the hapten diphenylcyclopropenone (DPC). The receptors stem from a young woman with alopecia areata. Some clones in this sample may be carry-over from other donors' samples.

The J gene is TRBJ1-1, the V gene TRBV7-2, with a possible D match to TRBD1 (6 bases). From germline, CDR1 is SGHTA and CDR2 FQGNSA. Trimming cost V 4 bases and J 5 bases, with 11 bases left between them. The CDR3 runs to 13 residues. The CDR3 bases are TGTGCCAGCAGCTCCAACAGGGTTACTGAAGCTTTCTTT. Translated: CASSSNRVTEAFF.

A few counts support this clonotype. CDR3 residues: CASSDVGQQYF. The CDR3 DNA follows: TGTGCCAGCAGTGACGTAGGACAGCAGTACTTC. This rearrangement joins TRBV25-1 to TRBJ2-7; no reliable D call. The germline gives CDR1 MGHDK, CDR2 SYGVNS. V was clipped by 3 bases and J by 8 bases, with 8 bases between them. The CDR3 spans 11 residues.

This clonotype was found a few times. The chain joins TRBV2 to TRBJ1-2, with a possible D match to TRBD1 (6 bases). Per the germline V gene, CDR1 is SNHLY and CDR2 is FYNNEI. The V end lost 11 bases, the J end lost 3 bases, and 16 bases lay between the germline ends. CDR3 length equals 13 residues. Here the CDR3 reads CACGGQVYYGYTF. The CDR3, as DNA: TGTGCCTGTGGGGGGCAGGTGTACTATGGCTACACCTTC.

This clonotype was counted many times. The rearrangement joins TRBV14 to TRBJ1-2; TRBD1 aligns across 8 bases. This CDR3 contains 15 residues. J gave up 8 bases and V 3 bases, and 11 bases lay outside the gene matches. Germline V gives CDR1 SGHDN, CDR2 FVKESK. DNA of the CDR3: TGTGCCAGCAGCCATGGACAGGGATGGGCAAGAGGCTACACCTTC. It yields the protein CASSHGQGWARGYTF. Based on the CDR3 plus reference TRBV14 and TRBJ1-2, the full variable domain is EAGVTQFPSHSVIEKGQTVTLRCDPISGHDNLYWYRRVMGKEIKFLLHFVKESKQDESGMPNNRFLAERTGGTYSTLKVQPAELEDSGVYFCASSHGQGWARGYTFGSGTRLTVV.